The following is a T cell receptor (beta chain) sequence with its context. This clone was counted once. It has no known antigen specificity. Base qualities are not provided; no much larger clone lies one nucleotide away. Repertoires were sampled multiple times during chemoradiotherapy, which allowed clonal expansion in the tumor microenvironment to be followed. The method behind the library was the immunoSEQ multiplex PCR assay. In its TCRdb copy, this immuneACCESS table keeps in-frame sequences only and misses some clones. Where compared with another copy, unresolved V genes explain less than half of these, and the others have no known cause. This sample gives fewer than 40,000 clones in total; approximately 73% of them show up just once. Clones ranked in the top ten supply around 5.2% of the sample. This sample stems from a study of chemoradiotherapy in HPV16-positive cancers (dated by TCRdb to 2021 to 2024). For context, the study as a whole: Functional T-cell assays on cells from two HPV16-positive patients defined candidate HPV-specific T-cell clones and common TCR motifs. Whether T-cell immunity against the HPV oncoproteins E6 and E7 changes during chemoradiotherapy and whether survival is affected by this immunity were examined in the study. The candidate HPV-specific TCRs and motifs were then tracked in TCR repertoires from about 90 patients with HPV-related cancers. General conclusions and limits of the study: Expansion of candidate HPV-specific clones and E7-related TCR motifs was observed in the tumor microenvironment during treatment, whereas no such expansion was observed for non-HPV-specific T cells. Among HPV16-positive patients, expansion of HPV-responsive T cells during chemoradiotherapy was associated with better recurrence-free survival. The functional definition of HPV-specific T cells came from only a couple of HPV16-positive patients, and the survival association was reported for HPV16-positive patients.

V drops 2 bases and J drops 4 bases, leaving 19 bases in between. From a lookup of the germline V gene (reference sequence), CDR1 and CDR2 are SGHNT and YYREEE. The CDR3 spans 16 residues, from the cysteine through the phenylalanine. The only DNA kept is the CDR3, 48 bases in frame from the first base. The receptor comes from a human donor with HPV-associated anogenital cancer. The chain is made from TRBV5-4 and TRBJ2-7; a weak D assignment points to TRBD1 (6 bases agree). Sequencing was performed on blood, taken from a patient who underwent chemoradiotherapy. The bases are TGTGCCAGCAGCTTAGGCAGGGGTAGATTTCGTTACGAGCAGTACTTC. This sequence encodes CASSLGRGRFRYEQYF.